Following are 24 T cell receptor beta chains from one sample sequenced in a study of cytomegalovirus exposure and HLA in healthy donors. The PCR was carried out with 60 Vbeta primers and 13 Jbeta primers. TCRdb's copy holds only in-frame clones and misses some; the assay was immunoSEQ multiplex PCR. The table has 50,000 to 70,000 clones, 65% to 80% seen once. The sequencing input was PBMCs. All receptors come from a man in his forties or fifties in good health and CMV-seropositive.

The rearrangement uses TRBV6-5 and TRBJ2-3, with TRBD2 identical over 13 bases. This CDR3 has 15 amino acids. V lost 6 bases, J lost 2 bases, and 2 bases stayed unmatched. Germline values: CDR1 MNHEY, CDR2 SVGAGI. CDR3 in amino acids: CASSGTSGDTDTQYF. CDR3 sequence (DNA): TGTGCCAGCAGCGGGACTAGCGGGGACACAGATACGCAGTATTTT.

The DNA for the CDR3 is TGCGCCAGCAGCCAAGTCCTAGGTACCTTCTCACCCCTCCACTTT. It specifies CASSQVLGTFSPLHF. The chain carries TRBV4-1 and TRBJ1-6; D gene unclear. The CDR3 runs 15 residues. Germline assignment: CDR1 MGHRA and CDR2 YSYEKL. Trimming shortened V by 1 base and J by 10 bases, and 14 bases separated the two germline ends.

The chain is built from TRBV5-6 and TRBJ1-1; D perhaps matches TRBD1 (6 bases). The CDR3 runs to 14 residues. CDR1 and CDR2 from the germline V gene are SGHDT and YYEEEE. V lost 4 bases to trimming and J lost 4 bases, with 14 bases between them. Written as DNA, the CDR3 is TGTGCCAGCAGCCGACAGGCTGTAAGCACTGAAGCTTTCTTT. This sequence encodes CASSRQAVSTEAFF.

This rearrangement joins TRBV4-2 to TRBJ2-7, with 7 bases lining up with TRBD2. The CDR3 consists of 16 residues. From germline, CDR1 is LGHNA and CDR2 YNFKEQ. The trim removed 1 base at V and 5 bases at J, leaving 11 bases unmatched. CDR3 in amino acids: CASSQVGLKIVNEQYF. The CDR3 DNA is TGTGCCAGCAGCCAAGTGGGACTAAAGATAGTAAACGAGCAGTACTTC.

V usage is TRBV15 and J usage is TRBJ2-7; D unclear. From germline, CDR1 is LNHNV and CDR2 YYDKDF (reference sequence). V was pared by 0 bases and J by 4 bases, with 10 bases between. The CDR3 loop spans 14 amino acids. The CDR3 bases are TGTGCCACCAGCAGAGATTCCGGTGGTTACGAGCAGTACTTC. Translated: CATSRDSGGYEQYF.

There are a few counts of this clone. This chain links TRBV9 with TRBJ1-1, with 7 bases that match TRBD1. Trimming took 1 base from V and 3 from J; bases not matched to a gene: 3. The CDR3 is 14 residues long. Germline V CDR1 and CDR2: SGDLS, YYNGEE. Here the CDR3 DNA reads TGTGCCAGCAGCGTAAGAGGGGGCCACACTGAAGCTTTCTTT. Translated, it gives CASSVRGGHTEAFF.

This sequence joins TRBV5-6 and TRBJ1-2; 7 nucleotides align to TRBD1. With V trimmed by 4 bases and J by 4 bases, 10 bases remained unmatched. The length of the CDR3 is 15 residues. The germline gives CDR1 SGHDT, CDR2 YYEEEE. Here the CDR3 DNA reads TGTGCCAGCAGCCGCCAAAGCACAGGGGCCTATGGCTACACCTTC. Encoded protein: CASSRQSTGAYGYTF.

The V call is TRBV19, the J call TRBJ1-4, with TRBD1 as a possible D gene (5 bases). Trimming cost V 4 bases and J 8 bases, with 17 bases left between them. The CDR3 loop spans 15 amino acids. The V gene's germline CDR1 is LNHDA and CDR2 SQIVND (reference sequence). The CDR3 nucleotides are TGTGCCAGTAGTAGGGAGGGACTTCCGGGGGAAAAACTGTTTTTT. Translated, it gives CASSREGLPGEKLFF. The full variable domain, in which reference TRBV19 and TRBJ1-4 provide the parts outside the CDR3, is DGGITQSPKYLFRKEGQNVTLSCEQNLNHDAMYWYRQDPGQGLRLIYYSQIVNDFQKGDIAEGYSVSREKKESFPLTVTSAQKNPTAFYLCASSREGLPGEKLFFGSGTQLSVL.

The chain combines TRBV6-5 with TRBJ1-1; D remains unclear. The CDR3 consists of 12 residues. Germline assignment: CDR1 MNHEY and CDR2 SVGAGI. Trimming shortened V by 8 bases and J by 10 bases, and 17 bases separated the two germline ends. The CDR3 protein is CASGPLGSPAFF. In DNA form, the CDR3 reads TGTGCCAGCGGCCCCTTGGGGAGTCCAGCTTTCTTT.

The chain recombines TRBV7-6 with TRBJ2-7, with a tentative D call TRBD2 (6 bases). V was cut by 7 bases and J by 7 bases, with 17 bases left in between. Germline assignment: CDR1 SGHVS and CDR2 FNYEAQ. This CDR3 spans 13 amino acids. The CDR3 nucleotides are TGTGCCAGCACCCCCGGAGGGGTCCGGGAGCAGTACTTC. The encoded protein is CASTPGGVREQYF. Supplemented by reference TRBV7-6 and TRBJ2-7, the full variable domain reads GAGVSQSPRYKVTKRGQDVALRCDPISGHVSLYWYRQALGQGPEFLTYFNYEAQQDKSGLPNDRFSAERPEGSISTLTIQRTEQRDSAMYRCASTPGGVREQYFGPGTRLTVT.

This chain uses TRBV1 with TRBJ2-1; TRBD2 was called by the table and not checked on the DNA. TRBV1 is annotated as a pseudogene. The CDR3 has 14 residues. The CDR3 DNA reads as TGCACCAGCAGCCAAGTAAACTGGAGCAATGAGCAGTTCTTC. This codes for CTSSQVNWSNEQFF.

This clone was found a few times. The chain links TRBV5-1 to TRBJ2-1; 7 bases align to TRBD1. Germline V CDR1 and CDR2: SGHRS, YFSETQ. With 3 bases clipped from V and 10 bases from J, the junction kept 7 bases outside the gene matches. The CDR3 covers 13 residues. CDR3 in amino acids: CASSYLQDREQFF. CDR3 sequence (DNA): TGCGCCAGCAGCTACCTTCAGGACAGGGAGCAGTTCTTC.

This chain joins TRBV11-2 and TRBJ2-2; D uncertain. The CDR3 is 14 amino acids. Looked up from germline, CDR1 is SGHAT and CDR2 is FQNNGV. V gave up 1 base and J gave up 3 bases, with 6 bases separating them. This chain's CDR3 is CASSLGSHTGELFF. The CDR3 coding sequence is TGTGCCAGCAGCTTAGGGAGTCACACCGGGGAGCTGTTTTTT.

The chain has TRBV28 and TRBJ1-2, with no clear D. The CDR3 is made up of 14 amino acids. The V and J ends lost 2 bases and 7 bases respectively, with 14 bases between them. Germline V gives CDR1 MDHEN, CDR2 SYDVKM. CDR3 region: CASSLQTLTGGYTF. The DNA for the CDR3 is TGTGCCAGCAGTTTACAGACCCTAACGGGTGGCTACACCTTC.

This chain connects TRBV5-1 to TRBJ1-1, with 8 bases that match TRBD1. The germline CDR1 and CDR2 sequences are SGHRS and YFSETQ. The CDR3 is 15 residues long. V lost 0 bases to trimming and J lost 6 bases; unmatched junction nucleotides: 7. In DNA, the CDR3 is TGCGCCAGCAGCTTGGAAGGACAGGGAGTGCCTGAAGCTTTCTTT. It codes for CASSLEGQGVPEAFF.

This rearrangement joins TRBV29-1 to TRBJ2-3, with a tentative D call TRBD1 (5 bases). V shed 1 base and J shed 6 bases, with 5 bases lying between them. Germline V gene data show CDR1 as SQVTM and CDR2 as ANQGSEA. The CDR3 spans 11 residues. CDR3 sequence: CSVEGGDTQYF. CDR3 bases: TGCAGCGTTGAAGGGGGCGATACGCAGTATTTT.

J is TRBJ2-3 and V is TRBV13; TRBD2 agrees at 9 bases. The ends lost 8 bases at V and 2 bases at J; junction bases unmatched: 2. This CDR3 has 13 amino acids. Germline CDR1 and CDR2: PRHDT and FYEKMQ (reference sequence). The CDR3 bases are TGTGCCAGCGCGGGGGGGCCCACAGATACGCAGTATTTT. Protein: CASAGGPTDTQYF.

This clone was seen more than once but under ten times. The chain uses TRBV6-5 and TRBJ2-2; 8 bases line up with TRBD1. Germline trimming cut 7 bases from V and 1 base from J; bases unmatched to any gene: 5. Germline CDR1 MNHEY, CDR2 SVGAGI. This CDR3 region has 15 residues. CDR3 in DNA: TGTGCCAGCAAGTCCGGGACAGGGAACACCGGGGAGCTGTTTTTT. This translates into CASKSGTGNTGELFF.

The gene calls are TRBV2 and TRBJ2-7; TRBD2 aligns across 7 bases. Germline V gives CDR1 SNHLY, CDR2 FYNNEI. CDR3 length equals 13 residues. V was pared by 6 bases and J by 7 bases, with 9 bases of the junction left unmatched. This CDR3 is CASSVGGVREQYF. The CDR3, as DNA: TGTGCCAGCAGCGTTGGGGGGGTCCGGGAGCAGTACTTC.

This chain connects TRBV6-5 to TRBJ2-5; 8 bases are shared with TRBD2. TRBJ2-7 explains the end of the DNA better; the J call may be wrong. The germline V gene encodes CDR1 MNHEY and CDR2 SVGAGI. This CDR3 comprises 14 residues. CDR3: CASSYAGGGYEQYF. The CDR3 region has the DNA TGTGCCAGCAGTTACGCCGGGGGGGGCTACGAGCAGTACTTC.

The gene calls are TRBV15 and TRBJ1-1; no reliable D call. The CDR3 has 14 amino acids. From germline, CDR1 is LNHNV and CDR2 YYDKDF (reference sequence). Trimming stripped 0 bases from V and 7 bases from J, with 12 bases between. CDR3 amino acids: CATSRDHGSGEAFF. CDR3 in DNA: TGTGCCACCAGCAGAGATCACGGGTCGGGTGAAGCTTTCTTT.

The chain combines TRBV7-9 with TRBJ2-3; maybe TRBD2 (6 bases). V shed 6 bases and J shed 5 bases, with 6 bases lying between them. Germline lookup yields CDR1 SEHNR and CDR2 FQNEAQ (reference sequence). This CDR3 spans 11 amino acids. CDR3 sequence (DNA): TGTGCCAGCAGGCGGGAAGATACGCAGTATTTT. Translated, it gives CASRREDTQYF.

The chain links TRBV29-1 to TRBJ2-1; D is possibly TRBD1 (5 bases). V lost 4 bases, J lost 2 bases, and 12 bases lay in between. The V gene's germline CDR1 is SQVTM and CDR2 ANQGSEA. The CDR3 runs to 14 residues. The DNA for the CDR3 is TGCAGCGTTGGAAGACAGATAACCTACAATGAGCAGTTCTTC. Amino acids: CSVGRQITYNEQFF.

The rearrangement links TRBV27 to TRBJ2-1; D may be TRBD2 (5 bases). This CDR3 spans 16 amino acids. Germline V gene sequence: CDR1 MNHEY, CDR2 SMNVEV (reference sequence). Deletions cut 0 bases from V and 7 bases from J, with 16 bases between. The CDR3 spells CASSLSGASRRNEQFF. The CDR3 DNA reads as TGTGCCAGCAGTTTATCTGGAGCTAGCCGTAGAAATGAGCAGTTCTTC.